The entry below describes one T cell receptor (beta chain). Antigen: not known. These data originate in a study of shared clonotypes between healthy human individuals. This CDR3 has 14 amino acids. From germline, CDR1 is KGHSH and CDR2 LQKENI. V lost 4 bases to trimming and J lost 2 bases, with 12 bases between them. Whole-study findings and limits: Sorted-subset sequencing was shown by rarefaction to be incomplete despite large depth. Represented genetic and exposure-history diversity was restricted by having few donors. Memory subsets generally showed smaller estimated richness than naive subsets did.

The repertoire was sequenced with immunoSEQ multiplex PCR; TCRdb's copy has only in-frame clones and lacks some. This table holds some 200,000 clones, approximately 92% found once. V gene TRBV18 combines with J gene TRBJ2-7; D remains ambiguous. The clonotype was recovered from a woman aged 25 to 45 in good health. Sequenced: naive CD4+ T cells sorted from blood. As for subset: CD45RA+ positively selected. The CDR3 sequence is CASSRSGVTYEQYF. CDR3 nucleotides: TGTGCCAGCTCACGATCAGGAGTAACCTACGAGCAGTACTTC.